This T cell receptor (beta chain) was sequenced for a study of blood T cell repertoires in COVID-19. V was cut by 0 bases and J by 8 bases, with 8 bases left in between. CDR1 is SEHNR and CDR2 is FQNEAQ in the germline V gene (reference sequence). The CDR3 is made up of 13 amino acids. Data came from immunoSEQ multiplex PCR; TCRdb stores just in-frame clones and leaves some out. The top ten clones hold approximately 0.95% of a sample with 140,000 or so clones, approximately 86% of them seen once. The sequence came from a woman between 45 and 60 years old with acute or convalescent COVID-19. The sample was peripheral blood. This chain uses TRBV7-9 with TRBJ2-1; D is possibly TRBD1 (7 bases). For the CDR3, the DNA is TGTGCCAGCAGCTTAGCCAGGGGGGATGAGCAGTTCTTC. Translating gives CASSLARGDEQFF.